One sample yielded the 3 T cell receptor beta chains listed below, sequenced in a study of CD8 T cells in Susac syndrome. The authors reverse transcribed roughly 0.45 to 1 ug RNA with random hexamers. TCRdb processed the immunoSEQ multiplex PCR reads anew with MiXCR; each CDR3 protein has one entry. The table includes 80,000 to 95,000 distinct CDR3 sequences, 85% to 95% detected once. The sample consisted of CD8+ T cells from PBMCs. These receptors came from a human donor with Susac syndrome.

This sequence joins TRBV7-9 and TRBJ2-7; no clear D gene. Germline lookup yields CDR1 SEHNR and CDR2 FQNEAQ (reference sequence). The CDR3 has 16 amino acids. The ends were cut back, 1 base at V and 6 bases at J, with 19 bases in the middle. The CDR3 region has the DNA TGTGCCAGCAGCTTAGAACCGCGCCGCCCCCAGAGCGAGCAGTACTTC. Protein: CASSLEPRRPQSEQYF. Complete variable domain (other parts from reference TRBV7-9 and TRBJ2-7): DTGVSQNPRHKITKRGQNVTFRCDPISEHNRLYWYRQTLGQGPEFLTYFQNEAQLEKSRLLSDRFSAERPKGSFSTLEIQRTEQGDSAMYLCASSLEPRRPQSEQYFGPGTRLTVT.

The chain employs TRBV13 and TRBJ2-6, with D unresolved. Germline V gene sequence: CDR1 PRHDT, CDR2 FYEKMQ (reference sequence). V lost 5 bases to trimming and J lost 6 bases, with 5 bases between them. The CDR3 is made up of 12 amino acids. CDR3 loop: CASSPPANVLTF. The CDR3 DNA is TGTGCCAGCAGCCCGCCGGCCAACGTCCTGACTTTC.

The chain joins TRBV12-3 or TRBV12-4 to TRBJ2-7; TRBD2 aligns across 7 bases. J gave up 3 bases and V 5 bases, and 7 bases lay outside the gene matches. The CDR3 is 14 residues long. This CDR3 reads CASSPAGTHYEQYF. DNA for the CDR3: TGTGCCAGCAGTCCAGCGGGGACCCACTACGAGCAGTACTTC.